This TCR beta chain was sequenced during a study of vaccination and CD4 T cells after COVID-19. On the study more broadly: Convalescent individuals numbered four females and six males, two being Hispanic.

This clonotype was counted a few times. The antigen is unknown. The treatment: approximately nine-day PBMC culture with coronavirus spike peptide pools or control peptides (ViraFEST assay). In germline, CDR1 is SEHNR, CDR2 FQNEAQ (reference sequence). The CDR3 length is 14 residues. Germline trimming cut 5 bases from V and 3 bases from J; bases unmatched to any gene: 5. Sequencing of cultured CD4+ T cell DNA used the Oncomine TCR Beta short-read assay. In TCRdb, the PCR reads were re-called with MiXCR into one record per CDR3 protein. The repertoire holds over 10,000 distinct CDR3 sequences, with less than 50% as singletons.

This sample comprised CD4+ T cells from blood, cultured in vitro, obtained after SARS-CoV-2 vaccination. The chain combines TRBV7-9 with TRBJ1-1, with TRBD1 identical over 8 bases. The receptor was isolated from a human donor who had recovered from COVID-19. The CDR3 loop reads CASSRQGLYTEAFF. In DNA, the CDR3 is TGTGCCAGCAGCCGACAGGGGCTTTACACTGAAGCTTTCTTT. The full variable domain, its missing parts supplied by reference TRBV7-9 and TRBJ1-1, is DTGVSQNPRHKITKRGQNVTFRCDPISEHNRLYWYRQTLGQGPEFLTYFQNEAQLEKSRLLSDRFSAERPKGSFSTLEIQRTEQGDSAMYLCASSRQGLYTEAFFGQGTRLTVV.